The T cell receptor (beta chain) under discussion was sequenced for a study of cytomegalovirus exposure and HLA in healthy donors listed by TCRdb under 2017. The study in broad terms: An earlier analysis of 587 of the donors reported 276 Gb of sequence data and roughly 120 million unique TCR beta sequences obtained from about 180 million T cells. Roughly 320 gigabases of sequencing data and around 85 million unique TCR sequences made up an early release that covered about 640 HLA-typed donors. Among the approximately 400 genotyped donors, approximately 81% belonged to the genetic ancestry cluster associated with self-reported Caucasian donors. The study aimed to test whether signatures of past pathogen exposure could be identified by cataloging public T cell receptors. The study profiled the T cell repertoires of under 850 subjects by immunosequencing and related them to cytomegalovirus serostatus. A separate validation cohort of about 110 different subjects was used in addition to the 666-subject first cohort. To predict cytomegalovirus infection status, the study combined high-throughput TCR immunosequencing, statistical association of individual TCRs with disease status, and machine learning. In a later analysis, previously published TCR beta repertoires from 500 to 750 donors were re-analyzed and high-resolution HLA genotyping was added so that TCR occurrence patterns could be studied. In the later analysis, no new phenotypic data were used to find candidate immune exposures; instead, reliance was placed on TCR beta sequences and their occurrence across donors. In an earlier analysis of roughly 580 of the donors, high-throughput TCR beta sequencing was used to judge whether each TCR beta V gene segment behaved as functional or pseudogenic. Donor age, sex, ethnicity and CMV serostatus were compiled alongside the repertoire data. In a later genetic analysis, genome-wide SNP genotypes for about 55% of the roughly 700 donors were used, and that subset was treated as a discovery cohort. Every repertoire in the discovery cohort had been generated on one and the same sequencing platform. HLA typing included class I and class II loci at four-digit resolution. The number of typed donors differed by locus: about 620-640 for A, B, C, DRB1 and DQB1; some 540 for DQA1; 606 for DPA1; and 450 to 480 for DPB1. Four to six DR-DQ haplotypes were handled as single units for association and clustering, since linkage in the cohort was strong. On average, around 230,000 unique TCR beta nucleotide sequences were sequenced per donor among several hundred genotyped donors of the cohort, with 15% to 20% of those sequences being non-productive.

Results and caveats for the whole study, not just this receptor: Compared with equally common non-associated chains, HLA-associated TCR beta chains in a later analysis were more clonally expanded and had lower generation probabilities. HLA typing was unavailable for some donors at each locus, so association tests used only the typed subset. In a later analysis, most CMV-associated TCR beta chains were found to appear HLA-restricted, with HLA associations seemingly driven largely by CMV exposure. A few of the identified cytomegalovirus-associated TCR beta chains were confirmed in vitro to be specific for cytomegalovirus antigens. Several of the top co-occurrence clusters appeared to be linked to parvovirus B19, influenza, CMV and Epstein-Barr virus, according to a later analysis. Some IMGT-functional V segments, including TRBV6-2 and TRBV6-3, could not be told apart with the 87-base-pair reads, so those segments were excluded. In a later analysis, the rate of TCR association differed among HLA loci, with DRB1 alleles having the most associated TCRs and HLA-C alleles having the fewest. Immune exposure information for the cohort was limited to CMV serostatus. Specific HLA alleles were associated with 15,000 to 20,000 TCR beta sequences at a false discovery rate of 0.05 in a later analysis. Around 16 rarely observed V segments, including chromosome 9 orphons, were excluded from the earlier analysis of some 590 of the donors because counts were too low. The classifier was reported to diagnose cytomegalovirus status with high specificity and sensitivity in both the original cohort and the validation cohort. An association between a missense DCLRE1C variant and V-gene and J-gene trimming of TCR beta chains was found in a later genetic analysis and replicated in an independent cohort. A further reported finding was that TCR beta sequences accurately predicted the HLA-A and HLA-B alleles for most subjects in the first cohort. The authors suggested that the approach could potentially be generalized to other disease states and immunological phenotypes. Sequencing depth was assumed to be roughly uniform across donors in the presence/absence analyses, though that assumption may not hold. The cohort was sequenced for TCR beta chains only, and without alpha or paired-chain data the features that could be detected were limited. When HLA alleles, especially DR and DQ, strongly co-occurred, attributing TCR associations to individual alleles was difficult. Compared with the approximately 670-donor mean, donors in an Asian-associated ancestry cluster had fewer N-insertions in productive TCRs, according to a later genetic analysis. A total of fewer than 200 TCR beta chains were listed by the study as associated with cytomegalovirus. In an earlier analysis of some 500 of the donors, most TCR beta V segments were observed in productive rearrangements about 87% or about 30% of the time, broadly matching IMGT annotations. Most TCR sequences were seen in very few donors, while some public TCRs were found in many individuals. Linkage disequilibrium might explain the correlated functional status among segregating V segments, but an unknown experimental factor could not be excluded. A cluster of highly shared sequence variants was judged likely to represent a technical artifact of the sequencing pipeline.

The cohort was made up of 650 to 700 healthy bone marrow donors. At the time of sampling, all cohort members were nominally healthy, though unrecorded immune exposures were likely present. The donor was CMV seronegative and was included in the group of about 350 seronegative cohort members. Each donor provided a peripheral blood sample, and peripheral blood mononuclear cells were used for TCR beta sequencing. Genomic DNA extraction from the blood cell samples was performed with the Qiagen DNeasy Blood Extraction Kit. In regard to this clone: Which antigen it targets is not known. Per-base quality was not reported, and no clone a single base away is much larger than it.

CDR1 is given as LGHNA and CDR2 as YSLEER, both from the germline V gene. The CDR3 runs 15 amino acids, cysteine and phenylalanine included. Only CDR3 DNA remains: 45 bases, in frame from the first base. Ends trimmed: V by 4 bases, J by 7 bases; bases unmatched to a gene: 10. Library preparation used the immunoSEQ multiplex PCR assay. The multiplex PCR relied on a mix of 60 forward primers for TCR Vbeta segments and 13 reverse primers for TCR Jbeta segments. The CDR3 region of rearranged TCR beta genes was amplified from genomic DNA with a multiplex PCR assay. The Illumina HiSeq System was used to sequence the amplified TCR beta libraries as 87-base-pair reads. Processing in the source paper ran as follows. In a later analysis, tens of millions of unique TCR beta chains were counted across the 690 or so repertoires, and roughly 11 million of these chains were shared by at least two donors. To remove PCR and sequencing errors, raw reads were error-corrected and collapsed into unique sequences using a nearest-neighbor algorithm that merged closely related sequences. To assign V, D and J gene segments, CDR3 sequences were aligned to IMGT reference sequences. Each retained sequence needed at least a six-nucleotide match to both a V gene segment and a J gene segment. Rearrangements were classified as productive when the CDR3 lacked stop codons and remained in frame with V and J, and all other rearrangements were classified as non-productive. Following IMGT convention, CDR3 was defined as the stretch from the second conserved V-encoded cysteine to the conserved J-encoded phenylalanine. The earlier analysis of about 560 of the donors excluded any sequence lacking an unambiguous match to a single V gene segment. An earlier analysis of fewer than 750 of the donors called V segments functional above 56.7% productive rearrangements and segregating when the between-donor standard deviation exceeded 5%. To diagnose cytomegalovirus status from the catalog of TCR beta chain sequences, a statistical classification framework was built. A later analysis assigned V and J genes by comparing TCR nucleotide sequences with IMGT/GENE-DB human TR gene sequences. In a later analysis, CDR3 sequences and most-parsimonious VDJ recombination scenarios were assigned using the TCRdist pipeline. In a later analysis, each TCR beta chain was defined by its CDR3 amino acid sequence together with its V-gene family, and reads lacking a unique V-gene family were excluded. As a way to deal with suspected cross-contamination and a sequencing artifact, a later analysis dropped more than 500 nucleotide sequences that were highly shared and had low generation probability. In a later analysis, a clonal expansion index for each public chain was calculated from normalized within-repertoire ranks of inferred template counts. In a later analysis, generation probabilities were computed using a VDJ recombination model fitted to out-of-frame rearrangements, and the results were checked against IGoR. In a later analysis, hypergeometric tests were used to score TCR-TCR, TCR-HLA and TCR-CMV co-occurrence, with a repertoire-size bias correction applied to TCR pairs. False discovery rates were estimated in a later analysis by permuting HLA or CMV assignments 20 times. A later analysis grouped co-occurring TCRs with DBSCAN, adding TCRdist sequence similarity when clustering within HLA-allele-positive subsets. For co-occurrence clustering, repertoires with fewer than 30,000 or more than 120,000 public chains were excluded, along with a handful of repertoires with anomalous nucleotide sharing. TCRdb holds this immuneACCESS table with in-frame rearrangements only. Some clones are missing; in checked studies, unresolved V genes explain under half, and the rest has no known cause. For V, J and clone size, that table is used; D and trimming come from the DNA. This sample holds about 140,000 clones; approximately 82% were observed only once. The ten top clones hold 1.9% of the sample.

Rearrangement joined TRBV4-3 to TRBJ2-7; 10 of the junction bases match TRBD2. The sequenced material came from PBMCs. This clonotype was obtained from a woman between 35 and 50 years old in good health and CMV-seronegative. At the DNA level, the sequence is TGCGCCAGCAGCCGCCTCCTAGCGGGAGATCGGGAGCAGTACTTC. Translated, this is CASSRLLAGDREQYF.